One and the same sample provided the 11 T cell receptor beta chains below, sequenced in a study of CD8 T cells in ankylosing spondylitis. Their specific antigens are unknown. Findings and caveats of the study: A TCR beta motif made of 7 to 9 highly homologous variants seemed typical of ankylosing spondylitis blood.

TCRdb processed the 5' RACE reads anew with MiXCR; each CDR3 protein has one entry. The sample records a few hundred thousand distinct CDR3 sequences, about 20% being singletons. Sequenced: blood, either unsorted or a sorted T cell fraction (not recorded which). The receptors stem from a male donor with ankylosing spondylitis.

Turning to this clonotype: Compared with germline, one end of the junction differs, possibly owing to a read error. J is TRBJ1-1 and V is TRBV3-1; D unresolved. The CDR3 covers 13 residues. Germline V gene lookup returns CDR1 LGHDT and CDR2 YNNKEL (reference sequence). The CDR3 DNA reads as TGTGCCAGCAGCCAAGTTCCGAACACTGAAGCTTCCTTT. This codes for CASSQVPNTEASF.

This clonotype was seen ten or more times. The chain employs TRBV20-1 and TRBJ2-2; 14 nucleotides line up with TRBD2. Germline loops: CDR1 DFQATT, CDR2 SNEGSKA (reference sequence). The ends lost 3 bases at V and 5 bases at J; junction bases unmatched: 11. The CDR3 is 18 residues long. Here the CDR3 DNA reads TGCAGTGCTAGCGGAACCGGGACTAGCGGGAGACGGACCGGGGAGCTGTTTTTT. As protein: CSASGTGTSGRRTGELFF.

This clonotype was counted between two and nine times. The chain joins TRBV14 to TRBJ1-1, with D possibly TRBD1 on 6 matching bases. Trimming removed 4 bases from V and 6 bases from J, with 21 bases in between. CDR1 SGHDN and CDR2 FVKESK come from the germline V gene. The CDR3 is 16 residues long. CDR3 amino acids: CASSPKSQGYKPEAFF. The DNA for the CDR3 is TGTGCCAGCAGCCCCAAAAGCCAGGGGTACAAGCCTGAAGCTTTCTTT.

The chain recombines TRBV20-1 with TRBJ2-3, with 8 bases matching TRBD1. Germline CDR1 and CDR2: DFQATT and SNEGSKA (reference sequence). Trimming removed 5 bases from V and 4 bases from J; junction bases left unmatched: 8. The CDR3 has 14 residues. The CDR3: CSAGQAGGPDTQYF. In DNA form, the CDR3 reads TGCAGTGCTGGACAGGCAGGGGGCCCAGATACGCAGTATTTT.

The rearrangement joins TRBV18 to TRBJ1-5; D gene uncertain. The V end was cut by 3 bases, the J end by 7 bases, with 13 bases between. Germline lookup yields CDR1 KGHSH and CDR2 LQKENI. This CDR3 contains 14 residues. CDR3 in amino acids: CASSPQGAEQPQHF. Written as DNA, the CDR3 is TGTGCCAGCTCACCCCAAGGCGCGGAGCAGCCCCAGCATTTT.

This clonotype was recorded at least ten times. The V call is TRBV29-1, the J call TRBJ2-1; 7 bases are shared with TRBD1. The V gene end was trimmed by 5 bases and the J gene end by 4 bases; junction bases not matched to a gene: 8. The CDR3 consists of 14 residues. Germline lookup yields CDR1 SQVTM and CDR2 ANQGSEA. CDR3 DNA sequence: TGCAGCGTTTGTGTGGGACAGTCTTACAATGAGCAGTTCTTC. This codes for CSVCVGQSYNEQFF.

The chain has TRBV7-6 and TRBJ1-6; unclear D gene. CDR1 is SGHVS, CDR2 FNYEAQ, per germline. This CDR3 is built from 16 residues. Trimming took 1 base from V and 7 from J, leaving 14 bases between them. The DNA of the CDR3 is TGTGCCAGCAGCTTAGAGAAGGGATATGCCAATTCACCCCTCCACTTT. Translation gives CASSLEKGYANSPLHF.

The rearrangement joins TRBV29-1 to TRBJ1-1; no firm D call. Germline-derived CDR1 and CDR2 are SQVTM and ANQGSEA. Between the trimmed V and J ends, which lost 3 bases and 0 bases, there was a span of 8 bases. The CDR3 sequence is 13 residues long. The CDR3 reads CSVEDAMNTEAFF. CDR3 sequence (DNA): TGCAGCGTTGAGGACGCCATGAACACTGAAGCTTTCTTT.

The CDR3 DNA reads as TGTGCCAGCGGCAAGACTAGCGGGAGACAGATCTTCGAGCAGTACTTC. Its translation is CASGKTSGRQIFEQYF. The rearrangement uses TRBV6-2 or TRBV6-3 and TRBJ2-7; 12 bases agree with TRBD2. Germline V gene data show CDR1 as MNHEY and CDR2 as SVGEGT. The CDR3 is 16 residues long. J lost 6 bases, V lost 8 bases, and 14 bases had no gene match.

This clonotype occurred a few times. The chain uses TRBV5-1 and TRBJ2-1; no clear D gene. V shed 0 bases and J shed 6 bases, with 7 bases lying between them. Germline CDR1 and CDR2: SGHRS and YFSETQ. This CDR3 is 13 amino acids long. This CDR3 reads CASSLALSNEQFF. CDR3 nucleotide sequence: TGCGCCAGCAGCTTGGCCTTGAGCAATGAGCAGTTCTTC.

The chain combines TRBV29-1 with TRBJ2-5, with D uncertain. The V end lost 7 bases, the J end lost 2 bases, and 11 bases lay between the germline ends. The CDR3 has 12 residues. The V gene's germline CDR1 is SQVTM and CDR2 ANQGSEA. The DNA for the CDR3 is TGCAGCGGGCTGGAAGGGCAAGAGACCCAGTACTTC. Protein: CSGLEGQETQYF.